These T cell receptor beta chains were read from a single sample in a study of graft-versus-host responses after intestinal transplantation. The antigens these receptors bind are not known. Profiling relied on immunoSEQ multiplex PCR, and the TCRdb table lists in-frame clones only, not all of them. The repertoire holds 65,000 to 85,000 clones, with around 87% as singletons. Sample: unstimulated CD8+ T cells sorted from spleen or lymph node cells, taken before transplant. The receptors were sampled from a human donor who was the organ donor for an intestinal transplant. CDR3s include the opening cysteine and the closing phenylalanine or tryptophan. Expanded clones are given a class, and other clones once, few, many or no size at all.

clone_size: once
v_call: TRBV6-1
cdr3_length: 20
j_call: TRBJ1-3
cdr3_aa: CASSETWGQAPSYSGNTIYF

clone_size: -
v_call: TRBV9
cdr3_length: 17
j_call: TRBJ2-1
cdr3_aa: CASSVGTGVENYNEQFF

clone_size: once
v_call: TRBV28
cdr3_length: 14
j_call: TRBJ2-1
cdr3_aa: CASTPFGTYNEQFF

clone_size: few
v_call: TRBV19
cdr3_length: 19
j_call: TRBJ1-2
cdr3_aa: CASSIVEGGQRTYVYGYTF

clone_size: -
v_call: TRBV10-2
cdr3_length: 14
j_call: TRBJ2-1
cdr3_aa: CAGGTSGGGNEQFF

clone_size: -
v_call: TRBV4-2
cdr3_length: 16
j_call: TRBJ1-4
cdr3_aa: CASSQIPGQTNEKLFF

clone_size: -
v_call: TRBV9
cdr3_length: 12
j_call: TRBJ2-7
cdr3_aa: CASSSSSYEQYF

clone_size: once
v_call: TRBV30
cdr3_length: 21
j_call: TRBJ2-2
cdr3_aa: CAWSPGVYSGGHQTNTGELFF

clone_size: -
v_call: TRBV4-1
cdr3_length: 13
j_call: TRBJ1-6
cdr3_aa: CASSQDVYSPLHF

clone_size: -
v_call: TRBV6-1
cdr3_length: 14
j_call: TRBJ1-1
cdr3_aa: CASSEGQENTEAFF

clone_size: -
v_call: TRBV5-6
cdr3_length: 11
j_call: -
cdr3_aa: CASSTGYEQYF

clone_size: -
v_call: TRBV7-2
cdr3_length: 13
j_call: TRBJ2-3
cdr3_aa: CASSLVGGDTQYF

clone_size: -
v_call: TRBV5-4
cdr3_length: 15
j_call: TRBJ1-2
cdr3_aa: CASSPGLTGVYGYTF

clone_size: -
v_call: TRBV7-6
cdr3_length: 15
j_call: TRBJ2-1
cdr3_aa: CASSLGPLAGHEQFF

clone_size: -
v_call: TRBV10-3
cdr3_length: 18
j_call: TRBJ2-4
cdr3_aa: CAISESPTGISAKNIQYF

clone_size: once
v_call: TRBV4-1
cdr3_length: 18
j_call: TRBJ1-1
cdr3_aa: CASSQVVRGIAGDTEAFF

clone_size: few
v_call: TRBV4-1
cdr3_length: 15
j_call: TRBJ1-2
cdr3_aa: CASSHRRGANYGYTF

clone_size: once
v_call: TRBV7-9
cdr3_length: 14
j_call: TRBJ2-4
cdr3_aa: CASSGETQENIQYF

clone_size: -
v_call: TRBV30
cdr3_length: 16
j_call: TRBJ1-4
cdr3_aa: CAFLGQAEEGNEKLFF

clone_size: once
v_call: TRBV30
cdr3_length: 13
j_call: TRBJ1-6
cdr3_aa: CAWSPRQGTPLHF

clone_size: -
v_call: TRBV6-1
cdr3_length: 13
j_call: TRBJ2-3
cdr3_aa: CASKRGGQDTQYF

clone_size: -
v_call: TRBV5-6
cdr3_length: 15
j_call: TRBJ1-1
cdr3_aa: CASSVLRAKNTEAFF

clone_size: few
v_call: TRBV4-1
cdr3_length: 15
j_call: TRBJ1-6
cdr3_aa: CASSQTSGVDSPLHF

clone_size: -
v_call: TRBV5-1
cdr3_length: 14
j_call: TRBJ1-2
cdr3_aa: CASSYGPRDYGYTF

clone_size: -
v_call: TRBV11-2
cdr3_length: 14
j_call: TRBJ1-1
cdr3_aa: CASSFGTANTEAFF

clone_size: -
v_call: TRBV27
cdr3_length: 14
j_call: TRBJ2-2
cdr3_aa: CASSLWGGIGELFF

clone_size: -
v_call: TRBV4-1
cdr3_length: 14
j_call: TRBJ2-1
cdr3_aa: CASSQSGGYNEQFF

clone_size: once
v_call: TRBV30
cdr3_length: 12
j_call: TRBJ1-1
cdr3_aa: CAWSDIQPEAFF

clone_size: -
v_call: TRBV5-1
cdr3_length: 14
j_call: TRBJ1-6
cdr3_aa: CASSPGTGASPLHF

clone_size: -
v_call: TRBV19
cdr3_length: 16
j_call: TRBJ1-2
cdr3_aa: CASTPIRTGINYGYTF

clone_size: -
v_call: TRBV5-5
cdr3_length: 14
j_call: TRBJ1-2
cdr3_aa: CASSPERTGYSYTF

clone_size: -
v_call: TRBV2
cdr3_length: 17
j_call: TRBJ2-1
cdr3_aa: CASVEGGARSSYNEQFF

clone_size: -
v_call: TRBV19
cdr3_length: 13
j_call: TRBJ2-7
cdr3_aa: CASSDAPLDEQYF

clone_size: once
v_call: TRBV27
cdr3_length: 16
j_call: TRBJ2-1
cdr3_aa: CASSPFFGLAGGQEFF

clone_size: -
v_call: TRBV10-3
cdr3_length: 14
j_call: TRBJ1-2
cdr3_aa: CAISASTLNYGYTF

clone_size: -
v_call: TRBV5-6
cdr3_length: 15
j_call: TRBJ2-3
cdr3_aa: CASSFRDRSLDTQYF

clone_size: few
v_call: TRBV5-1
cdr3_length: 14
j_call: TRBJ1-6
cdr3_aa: CASSLGQGISPLHF

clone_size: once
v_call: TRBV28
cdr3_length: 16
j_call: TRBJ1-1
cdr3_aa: CASSLKEGALDTEAFF

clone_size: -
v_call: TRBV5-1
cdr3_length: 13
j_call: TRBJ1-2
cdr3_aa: CASSLTDNYGYTF

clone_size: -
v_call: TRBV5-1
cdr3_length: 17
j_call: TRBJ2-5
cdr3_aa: CASSLTSRDRGEETQYF

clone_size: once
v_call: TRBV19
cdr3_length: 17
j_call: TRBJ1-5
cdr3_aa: CASSAYRDRVGNQPQHF

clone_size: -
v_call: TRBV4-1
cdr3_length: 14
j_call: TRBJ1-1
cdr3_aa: CASSQEQHAAGAFF

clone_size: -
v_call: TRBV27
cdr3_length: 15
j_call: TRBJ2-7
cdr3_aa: CASSLLAGEGYEQYF

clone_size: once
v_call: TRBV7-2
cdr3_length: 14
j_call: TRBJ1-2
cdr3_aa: CASSFPGGSYGYTF

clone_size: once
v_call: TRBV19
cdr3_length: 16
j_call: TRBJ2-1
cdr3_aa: CASSWAGLMGADEQFF

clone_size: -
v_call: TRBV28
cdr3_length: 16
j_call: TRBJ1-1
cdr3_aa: CASSLTGTNQDTEAFF

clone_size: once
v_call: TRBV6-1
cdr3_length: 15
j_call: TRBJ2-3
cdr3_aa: CASSEVSGGADTQYF

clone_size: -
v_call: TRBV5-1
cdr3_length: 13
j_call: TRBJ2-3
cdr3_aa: CASKPPSTDTQYF

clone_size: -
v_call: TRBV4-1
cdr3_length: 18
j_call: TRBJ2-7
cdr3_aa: CASSHGINDIRAGGEQYF

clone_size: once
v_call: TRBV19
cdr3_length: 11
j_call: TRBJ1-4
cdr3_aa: CASTTGGKLFF

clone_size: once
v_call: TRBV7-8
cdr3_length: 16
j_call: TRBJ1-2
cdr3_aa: CASSYERTGEGYGYTF

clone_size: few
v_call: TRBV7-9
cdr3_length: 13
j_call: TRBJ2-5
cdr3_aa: CASSPRGGETQYF

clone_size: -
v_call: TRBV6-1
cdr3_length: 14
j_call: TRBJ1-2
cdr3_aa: CASSISRALYGYTF

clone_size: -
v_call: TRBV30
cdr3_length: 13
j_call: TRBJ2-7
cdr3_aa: CAWNRYRAYEQYF